These T cell receptor beta chains were read from a single sample in a study of T cell changes during pregnancy in multiple sclerosis. Assay used: immunoSEQ multiplex PCR; TCRdb lists only in-frame clones, some missing. The sample has 60,000 to 65,000 clones, 80% to 95% seen once. The material was peripheral blood, obtained in the second trimester of pregnancy. The receptors derive from a female donor in good health, enrolled as a control in a pregnancy study. The CDR3 runs from the conserved cysteine through the conserved F or W. Each record gives: D gene, clone size, CDR3 length, J gene, V gene, CDR3 protein, CDR3 DNA. D genes are given only for firm matches. Clone size is given for some rows only: seen once, a few or many times, or a class if the clone is expanded.

d_call: TRBD1; clone_size: NA; cdr3_length: 16; j_call: TRBJ2-7; v_call: TRBV5-1; cdr3_aa: CASSFSTGGAGGEQYF; cdr3_nt: TGCGCCAGCAGCTTCTCCACAGGGGGCGCAGGAGGCGAGCAGTACTTC
d_call: NA; clone_size: NA; cdr3_length: 15; j_call: TRBJ1-5; v_call: TRBV5-6; cdr3_aa: CASSLVGTPSQPQHF; cdr3_nt: TGTGCCAGCAGCTTGGTTGGTACTCCATCACAGCCCCAGCATTTT
d_call: TRBD1; clone_size: NA; cdr3_length: 17; j_call: TRBJ2-7; v_call: TRBV18; cdr3_aa: CASSAGTVLLGSYEQYF; cdr3_nt: TGTGCCAGCTCAGCTGGGACAGTCCTATTAGGCTCCTACGAGCAGTACTTC
d_call: TRBD1; clone_size: NA; cdr3_length: 14; j_call: TRBJ1-4; v_call: TRBV28; cdr3_aa: CASSLPQGDEKLFF; cdr3_nt: TGTGCCAGCAGCTTACCACAGGGGGATGAAAAACTGTTTTTT
d_call: NA; clone_size: NA; cdr3_length: 14; j_call: TRBJ2-3; v_call: TRBV6-6; cdr3_aa: CASSPRGSTDTQYF; cdr3_nt: TGTGCCAGCAGTCCCCGGGGGAGCACAGATACGCAGTATTTT
d_call: TRBD2; clone_size: NA; cdr3_length: 14; j_call: TRBJ2-3; v_call: TRBV4-1; cdr3_aa: CASSPWTSGDTQYF; cdr3_nt: TGCGCCAGCAGCCCGTGGACTAGCGGAGATACGCAGTATTTT
d_call: TRBD2; clone_size: once; cdr3_length: 16; j_call: TRBJ2-7; v_call: TRBV15; cdr3_aa: CATSRPQRGGATKQYF; cdr3_nt: TGTGCCACCAGCAGGCCCCAGCGGGGGGGGGCTACGAAGCAGTACTTC
d_call: TRBD1; clone_size: once; cdr3_length: 13; j_call: TRBJ2-7; v_call: TRBV7-9; cdr3_aa: CASTRTGEREQYF; cdr3_nt: TGTGCCAGCACCCGGACAGGGGAGAGGGAGCAGTACTTC
d_call: NA; clone_size: NA; cdr3_length: 16; j_call: TRBJ2-6; v_call: TRBV5-4; cdr3_aa: CASSLARRSGANVLTF; cdr3_nt: TGTGCCAGCAGCTTGGCGAGGAGATCTGGGGCCAACGTCCTGACTTTC
d_call: NA; clone_size: NA; cdr3_length: 20; j_call: TRBJ1-6; v_call: TRBV7-8; cdr3_aa: CASSLSSGALVRSYNSPLHF; cdr3_nt: TGTGCCAGCAGCTTATCGTCGGGAGCTCTAGTAAGATCCTATAATTCACCCCTCCACTTT
d_call: NA; clone_size: NA; cdr3_length: 18; j_call: TRBJ2-2; v_call: TRBV27; cdr3_aa: CASTPTDGRAGNTGELFF; cdr3_nt: TGTGCCAGCACCCCGACGGACGGGAGAGCGGGGAACACCGGGGAGCTGTTTTTT
d_call: TRBD1; clone_size: NA; cdr3_length: 14; j_call: TRBJ1-1; v_call: TRBV5-1; cdr3_aa: CASKPGQGNTEAFF; cdr3_nt: TGCGCCAGCAAACCCGGACAGGGGAACACTGAAGCTTTCTTT
d_call: NA; clone_size: NA; cdr3_length: 13; j_call: TRBJ2-7; v_call: TRBV11-2; cdr3_aa: CASSPGVGSEQYF; cdr3_nt: TGTGCCAGCAGCCCAGGGGTGGGGAGCGAGCAGTACTTC
d_call: TRBD2; clone_size: NA; cdr3_length: 17; j_call: TRBJ2-3; v_call: TRBV30; cdr3_aa: CAWSVLRGGQVADTQYF; cdr3_nt: TGTGCCTGGAGTGTACTACGGGGGGGGCAGGTGGCAGATACGCAGTATTTT
d_call: NA; clone_size: NA; cdr3_length: 12; j_call: TRBJ1-5; v_call: TRBV27; cdr3_aa: CASHFRNQPQHF; cdr3_nt: TGTGCCAGCCATTTCAGGAATCAGCCCCAGCATTTT
d_call: NA; clone_size: NA; cdr3_length: 14; j_call: TRBJ2-3; v_call: TRBV29-1; cdr3_aa: CSVGVFLSTDTQYF; cdr3_nt: TGCAGCGTTGGTGTTTTTCTCTCCACAGATACGCAGTATTTT
d_call: NA; clone_size: NA; cdr3_length: 14; j_call: TRBJ2-1; v_call: TRBV7-3; cdr3_aa: CASSSGSGYNEQFF; cdr3_nt: TGTGCCAGCAGCAGCGGTAGCGGCTACAATGAGCAGTTCTTC
d_call: NA; clone_size: NA; cdr3_length: 15; j_call: TRBJ2-1; v_call: TRBV19; cdr3_aa: CASSLNTGYYNEQFF; cdr3_nt: TGTGCCAGTAGTCTAAACACAGGATACTACAATGAGCAGTTCTTC
d_call: TRBD2; clone_size: NA; cdr3_length: 13; j_call: TRBJ2-7; v_call: TRBV28; cdr3_aa: CASSLGTTYEQYF; cdr3_nt: TGTGCCAGCAGTTTAGGGACTACCTACGAGCAGTACTTC
d_call: TRBD1; clone_size: NA; cdr3_length: 16; j_call: TRBJ1-1; v_call: TRBV5-6; cdr3_aa: CASSWNSGTGLREAFF; cdr3_nt: TGTGCCAGCAGCTGGAACTCCGGGACAGGACTGCGGGAAGCTTTCTTT
d_call: TRBD2; clone_size: NA; cdr3_length: 13; j_call: TRBJ2-1; v_call: TRBV12-5; cdr3_aa: CASGAGEWNEQFF; cdr3_nt: TGTGCTAGTGGTGCGGGGGAGTGGAATGAGCAGTTCTTC
d_call: NA; clone_size: once; cdr3_length: 15; j_call: TRBJ2-3; v_call: TRBV2; cdr3_aa: CASSVQGTGTDTQYF; cdr3_nt: TGTGCCAGCAGTGTCCAGGGGACCGGCACAGATACGCAGTATTTT
d_call: NA; clone_size: NA; cdr3_length: 13; j_call: TRBJ2-7; v_call: TRBV14; cdr3_aa: CASSPRSSYEQYF; cdr3_nt: TGTGCCAGCAGCCCGCGGAGCTCCTACGAGCAGTACTTC
d_call: NA; clone_size: NA; cdr3_length: 14; j_call: TRBJ1-4; v_call: TRBV27; cdr3_aa: CASSLIGDNEKLFF; cdr3_nt: TGTGCCAGCAGTTTAATAGGGGATAATGAAAAACTGTTTTTT
d_call: NA; clone_size: NA; cdr3_length: 15; j_call: TRBJ2-5; v_call: TRBV6-5; cdr3_aa: CASSSPGVTYETQYF; cdr3_nt: TGTGCCAGCAGCTCACCGGGGGTCACCTATGAGACCCAGTACTTC
d_call: NA; clone_size: NA; cdr3_length: 16; j_call: TRBJ2-3; v_call: TRBV6-5; cdr3_aa: CASSYFPGVGGDTQYF; cdr3_nt: TGTGCCAGCAGTTATTTCCCCGGTGTCGGTGGAGATACGCAGTATTTT
d_call: TRBD1; clone_size: NA; cdr3_length: 13; j_call: TRBJ2-5; v_call: TRBV30; cdr3_aa: CASDRGSLETQYF; cdr3_nt: TGTGCCAGTGACAGGGGAAGCCTAGAGACCCAGTACTTC
d_call: NA; clone_size: NA; cdr3_length: 16; j_call: TRBJ2-1; v_call: TRBV25-1; cdr3_aa: CASSSRQGFPGNEQFF; cdr3_nt: TGTGCCAGCAGCTCACGGCAGGGGTTCCCTGGCAATGAGCAGTTCTTC
d_call: TRBD1; clone_size: NA; cdr3_length: 15; j_call: TRBJ1-4; v_call: TRBV5-1; cdr3_aa: CASSWTGAYNEKLFF; cdr3_nt: TGCGCCAGCAGCTGGACAGGGGCATATAATGAAAAACTGTTTTTT
d_call: NA; clone_size: NA; cdr3_length: 14; j_call: TRBJ1-2; v_call: TRBV27; cdr3_aa: CASRPGGVGYGYTF; cdr3_nt: TGTGCCAGCAGACCGGGGGGCGTCGGCTATGGCTACACCTTC
d_call: TRBD2; clone_size: NA; cdr3_length: 16; j_call: TRBJ2-2; v_call: TRBV10-3; cdr3_aa: CASTRGDPAVAGELFF; cdr3_nt: TGTGCCTCCACCCGGGGGGACCCAGCCGTCGCCGGGGAGCTGTTTTTT
d_call: TRBD2; clone_size: NA; cdr3_length: 16; j_call: TRBJ2-3; v_call: TRBV5-4; cdr3_aa: CASSARGAGGADTQYF; cdr3_nt: TGTGCCAGCAGCGCCCGCGGGGCGGGGGGCGCAGATACGCAGTATTTT
d_call: NA; clone_size: NA; cdr3_length: 14; j_call: TRBJ2-1; v_call: TRBV18; cdr3_aa: CASSPPSLHNEQFF; cdr3_nt: TGTGCCAGCTCACCTCCGTCTCTCCACAATGAGCAGTTCTTC